The 14 T cell receptor beta chains listed next were all sequenced from one sample in a study of T cells in Graves' hyperthyroidism and ophthalmopathy. RNA transcripts provided the source from which TCR beta CDR3 regions were amplified. The primer set for the first-round RT-PCR of the TCR CDR3 was HTBI. TCRdb redid the calling of the multiplex PCR reads with MiXCR, one entry per CDR3 protein. The top ten hold under 20% of the sample, which has about 37,000 distinct CDR3 sequences, around 56% seen once. Sequenced: blood. These receptors were obtained from a man aged 40-55 years with Graves' ophthalmopathy.

In its sample, this clonotype was seen many times. This chain connects TRBV6-5 to TRBJ2-7, with TRBD1 matching 7 bases. V dropped 4 bases and J dropped 3; count of bases not matched to a gene: 12. CDR3 length: 16 residues. CDR1 and CDR2 (germline): MNHEY, SVGAGI. The CDR3 coding sequence is TGTGCCAGCAGTTCACCTAGAAGGGGGCTTGTCTACGAGCAGTACTTC. As protein: CASSSPRRGLVYEQYF.

In its sample, this clonotype was seen many times. The chain joins TRBV5-1 to TRBJ2-1, with TRBD1 matching over 11 bases. Germline V CDR1 and CDR2: SGHRS, YFSETQ. Germline trimming cut 3 bases from V and 6 bases from J; bases unmatched to any gene: 8. The CDR3 extends over 16 amino acids. The CDR3 here is CASSWLAGTGGNEQFF. CDR3 DNA sequence: TGCGCCAGCAGCTGGTTGGCCGGGACAGGGGGCAATGAGCAGTTCTTC.

The V call is TRBV9, the J call TRBJ2-5; D is possibly TRBD2 (7 bases). CDR1 and CDR2 (germline): SGDLS, YYNGEE. The V end was cut by 0 bases, the J end by 5 bases, with 11 bases between. The CDR3 totals 14 residues. The DNA of the CDR3 is TGTGCCAGCAGCGTAGGCGGGGGCGGGGAGACCCAGTACTTC. Translated, it gives CASSVGGGGETQYF.

On this clonotype: The missing conserved phenylalanine or tryptophan at the end of this CDR3 makes a read error likely. No DNA is shown, since the ends of the CDR3 on it are uncertain; the CDR3 is the one TCRdb lists. J is TRBJ1-6 and V is TRBV6-1. 8 amino acids form the CDR3, both terminal residues included. The germline V gene encodes CDR1 MNHNS and CDR2 SASEGT. CDR3 amino acids: CASSEGFV.

In this sample, this clonotype turned up many times. V usage is TRBV19 and J usage is TRBJ1-4; D is uncertain. V was clipped by 7 bases and J by 8 bases, with 14 bases between them. The CDR3 contains 13 residues. CDR1 is LNHDA and CDR2 is SQIVND in the germline V gene (reference sequence). The CDR3, as DNA: TGTGCCAGTAAAGGGAAGGGAAACGAAAAACTGTTTTTT. Residues: CASKGKGNEKLFF.

This chain uses TRBV20-1 with TRBJ2-5; perhaps TRBD1 as D (11 bases). Germline CDR1 and CDR2: DFQATT and SNEGSKA (reference sequence). This CDR3 comprises 14 residues. The germline V and J ends were trimmed by 6 bases and 5 bases, with 19 bases remaining between them. The CDR3: CSASGRDRGETQYF. CDR3 coding DNA: TGCAGTGCCAGCGGGAGGGACAGGGGGGAGACCCAGTACTTC.

The rearrangement links TRBV9 to TRBJ1-2; weak D call: TRBD1 (6 bases). The V gene lost 2 bases and the J gene lost 4 bases, with 15 bases spanning the gap. The germline CDR1 and CDR2 sequences are SGDLS and YYNGEE. This CDR3 region has 15 residues. This CDR3 reads CASSVDTGQTYGYTF. The CDR3 DNA reads TGTGCCAGCAGCGTGGACACAGGACAGACCTATGGCTACACCTTC.

Remarks on this clonotype: Sequence at one end of the junction differs from germline and may be a read error. In DNA, the CDR3 is TGCGCCAGCCGCTACATGGACAGCTCCTACAATGAAGCTTCCTTT. Its protein is CASRYMDSSYNEASF. The V gene is TRBV5-1, the J gene TRBJ1-1, with D possibly TRBD1 on 6 matching bases. Germline CDR1 SGHRS, CDR2 YFSETQ. This CDR3 contains 15 residues.

This chain links TRBV28 with TRBJ1-1, with D unresolved. Germline values: CDR1 MDHEN, CDR2 SYDVKM. The V and J ends lost 2 bases and 5 bases respectively, with 6 bases between them. The CDR3 extends over 12 amino acids. The CDR3 spells CASSLSGTEAFF. Here the CDR3 DNA reads TGTGCCAGCAGTTTAAGCGGAACTGAAGCTTTCTTT. The entire variable domain, with the rest obtained from reference TRBV28 and TRBJ1-1, is as follows: DVKVTQSSRYLVKRTGEKVFLECVQDMDHENMFWYRQDPGLGLRLIYFSYDVKMKEKGDIPEGYSVSREKKERFSLILESASTNQTSMYLCASSLSGTEAFFGQGTRLTVV.

The J gene is TRBJ2-7, the V gene TRBV15; TRBD2 agrees at 10 bases. Per the germline V gene, CDR1 is LNHNV and CDR2 is YYDKDF (reference sequence). The CDR3 length is 15 residues. With V trimmed by 1 base and J by 5 bases, 5 bases remained unmatched. The CDR3 spells CATSRGTSGRNEQYF. In DNA, the CDR3 is TGTGCCACCAGCAGAGGGACTAGCGGCAGGAACGAGCAGTACTTC.

This chain joins TRBV9 and TRBJ1-5, with D uncertain. This CDR3 comprises 15 residues. Per germline, CDR1 SGDLS and CDR2 YYNGEE. Trimming took 5 bases from V and 5 from J, leaving 17 bases between them. The CDR3 nucleotides are TGTGCCAGCAGTAAAGGACCGTCAGGCGATCAGCCCCAGCATTTT. It specifies CASSKGPSGDQPQHF.

V and J are TRBV20-1 and TRBJ1-1; D gene ambiguous. Between the trimmed V and J ends, which lost 1 base and 7 bases, there was a span of 7 bases. Germline CDR1 reads DFQATT; CDR2 reads SNEGSKA (reference sequence). The CDR3 spans 11 residues. This chain's CDR3 is CSARAEVEAFF. The DNA for the CDR3 is TGCAGTGCTAGAGCTGAGGTTGAAGCTTTCTTT.

V is TRBV7-2 and J is TRBJ2-1, with D tentatively TRBD1 (6 bases). V shed 5 bases and J shed 0 bases, with 11 bases lying between them. The CDR3 extends over 15 amino acids. Germline V gene lookup returns CDR1 SGHTA and CDR2 FQGNSA. CDR3 nucleotide sequence: TGTGCCAGCAGCGAGGGGGTTGACTCCTACAATGAGCAGTTCTTC. Translation: CASSEGVDSYNEQFF. The full variable domain, rest sourced from reference TRBV7-2 and TRBJ2-1, is GAGVSQSPSNKVTEKGKDVELRCDPISGHTALYWYRQSLGQGLEFLIYFQGNSAPDKSGLPSDRFSAERTGGSVSTLTIQRTQQEDSAVYLCASSEGVDSYNEQFFGPGTRLTVL.

The chain links TRBV20-1 to TRBJ2-1; 9 bases agree with TRBD2. The CDR3 runs 15 residues. J lost 3 bases, V lost 6 bases, and 9 bases had no gene match. Germline V gene lookup returns CDR1 DFQATT and CDR2 SNEGSKA (reference sequence). CDR3 sequence reads: CSAGNSGGLYNEQFF. The DNA for the CDR3 is TGCAGTGCGGGGAATAGCGGGGGTCTCTACAATGAGCAGTTCTTC.